This TCR beta chain was captured in a study of cytomegalovirus exposure and HLA in healthy donors. Study-level findings and limits: Subsequent analysis of the 120 or so validation repertoires found a tendency for first-cohort TCR clusters to co-occur. Reports showed the classifier diagnosing cytomegalovirus status with high specificity and sensitivity. In vitro testing confirmed three CMV-associated chains as specific for CMV antigens.

This clone was observed once. The antigen is not known. Clones were read by immunoSEQ multiplex PCR, and TCRdb kept only the in-frame ones, dropping some. This table holds 50,000 or so clones, about 93% found once. The donors were part of the validation cohort, which consisted of over a hundred subjects and was separate from the first cohort of hundreds of subjects. Germline V lookup: CDR1 ENHRY, CDR2 SYGVKD. Trimming cost V 4 bases and J 1 base, with 10 bases left between them. This CDR3 region has 14 residues. Sequencing used PBMCs. The genes are TRBV10-3 and TRBJ1-2, with D perhaps TRBD1 (5 bases). The clonotype comes from a man between 18 and 35 years old in good health and CMV-seronegative. The CDR3 nucleotides are TGTGCCATCAGTGGGGGCGATGGTAACTATGGCTACACCTTC. Encoded protein: CAISGGDGNYGYTF.